This TCR beta chain was documented in a study of vaccination effects on CD4 cells after COVID-19 (dated by TCRdb to 2021 to 2024). With regard to the full study: Post-vaccine samples across the study were collected a median of 72 days after the second dose, with a range of 14 to 241. SARS-CoV-2 spike-specific CD4+ TCR repertoires were compared before and after mRNA vaccination in COVID-19 convalescent patients and in infection-naive vaccine recipients. Altogether, 10 COVID-19 convalescent patients and a few SARS-CoV-2-naive healthy vaccine recipients made up the full study. Cultures from other donors in the study were sequenced with the Oncomine TCR Beta short-read assay on an Illumina iSeq 100. The paper's findings and limits, for the study overall: Both infection-induced and vaccine-induced clones contracted markedly at late post-vaccination timepoints, which is consistent with waning T cell responses. The study was limited by a small number of convalescent patients, and early post-infection timepoints were lacking. In healthy vaccine recipients, vaccine-induced clones were almost all SARS-CoV-2 mono-reactive, with only 1 of 255 being cross-reactive with common cold coronaviruses.

Only one count was recorded for this clone. Its antigen is not yet known. No much larger clonotype is one base removed from it; base qualities were not supplied. In the ViraFEST assay, PBMC were stimulated with viral peptide pools, and TCR sequencing was then used to find antigen-specific CD4+ T cell clonotypes based on their expansion. After less than 13 days of culture, CD4+ T cells were isolated with the EasySep CD4+ T cell isolation kit. Two doses of either the BNT162b2 or the mRNA-1273 mRNA SARS-CoV-2 vaccine were administered to participants. Healthy vaccine recipients had no prior SARS-CoV-2 infection, confirmed by negative nucleocapsid antibodies before and after vaccination. Each well held roughly 2.2 million PBMC cultured in IMDM containing approximately 5.3% human AB serum, 8 to 10 IU/ml IL-2 and gentamicin, along with 8 to 10 ug/ml peptides. On days 3 and 7, half of the culture medium was replaced with fresh IL-2-containing medium. Unless noted otherwise, every peptide stimulation condition was cultured in triplicate wells. PBMC were separated from whole blood using Ficoll-Paque Plus gradient centrifugation and were then either cryopreserved at -140C or used fresh. Overlapping peptide pools spanned the spike proteins of SARS-CoV-2 and the common cold coronaviruses HCoV-NL63, HCoV-OC43 and HCoV-229E. The QIAamp micro DNA kit was used to extract genomic DNA from the cultured CD4+ T cells.

From V the trimming removes 1 base and from J it removes 1 base, while the gene matches leave 4 bases of the junction unaccounted for. The germline V gene supplies CDR1 LGHNA and CDR2 YNFKEQ. The CDR3 covers 16 residues, taking in both the cysteine and the phenylalanine. Of all the DNA, just the CDR3 is kept, 48 bases in frame from base 1. Library generation was performed with the immunoSEQ multiplex PCR assay. DNA from the cultured, isolated CD4+ T cells was subjected to TCR beta CDR3 sequencing. The study's own analysis went as follows. Non-productive TCR sequences were discarded, and reads were trimmed to the CDR3 region, with only CDR3s of 7 or more amino acids retained. Antigen-specific clonotypes were identified using the MANAFEST web app by comparison of expansion in peptide wells against reference cultures. To count as positive, a clone had to show expansion at FDR<0.05 compared with the reference and with all other wells, an odds ratio above 5, and a frequency above 0.1% in two replicate wells. Cross-reactive clonotypes were defined as significantly expanded in SARS-CoV-2 spike wells and in at least one common cold coronavirus spike condition. CDR3 similarity was assessed by Levenshtein distance with the stringdist R package, and unrooted trees were built with ape in R 3.6.1. Entries here come from immuneACCESS through TCRdb and include only in-frame sequences with V and J called. Some clones fail to appear in such tables; in the studies checked, an unresolved V gene covers under half of the shortfall, and the cause of the remainder is unknown. V and J calls and clone size are copied from that table; D and trimming were computed from the DNA. The sample yields about 22,000 clones; 60% to 75% were counted once. The biggest ten clones account for roughly 10% of the sample.

This specimen consisted of CD4+ T cells from PBMCs cultured with HCoV-NL63 spike peptides, obtained after COVID-19 vaccination. This specimen's cell subset or site label, per the study, means: HCoV-NL63 spike overlapping peptide pool stimulation. The V gene is TRBV4-2 and the J gene is TRBJ2-5; 9 middle bases align to TRBD2. The receptor comes from a human donor who received a COVID-19 vaccine. In nucleotides, the sequence is TGTGCCAGCAGCCAAGGGGCTAGCGGGGCCCAAGAGACCCAGTACTTC. This is translated as CASSQGASGAQETQYF.